Listed here are 23 T cell receptor beta chains from one sample, sequenced in a study of cytomegalovirus exposure and HLA in healthy donors. The study ran its PCR with 60 Vbeta and 13 Jbeta primers. This table comes from immunoSEQ multiplex PCR, and its TCRdb copy is limited to in-frame clones, with some not included. The repertoire consists of around 140,000 clones, with approximately 80% occurring once and the leading ten covering over 1.5%. The sample comprised PBMCs. The receptors here all came from a man aged 35-49 years in good health and CMV-seronegative.

J is TRBJ1-5 and V is TRBV29-1, with D possibly TRBD1 on 6 matching bases. V lost 2 bases to trimming and J lost 1 base, with 9 bases between them. The CDR3 runs to 14 residues. Per the germline V gene, CDR1 is SQVTM and CDR2 is ANQGSEA. The CDR3 loop is CSVELTGSNQPQHF. The CDR3 coding sequence is TGCAGCGTTGAATTAACAGGGAGCAATCAGCCCCAGCATTTT.

The J gene is TRBJ1-4, the V gene TRBV5-1, with 10 bases matching TRBD1. Trimming cost V 0 bases and J 10 bases; bases outside gene matches: 6. Germline V gene lookup returns CDR1 SGHRS and CDR2 YFSETQ. The CDR3 runs 15 residues. DNA of the CDR3: TGCGCCAGCAGCTTGGATGGGACAGGGGAGGTAAAACTGTTTTTT. This codes for CASSLDGTGEVKLFF.

The rearrangement joins TRBV7-3 to TRBJ2-3; perhaps TRBD1 as D (6 bases). With 1 base removed from V and 1 base from J, the gap between germline ends came to 12 bases. CDR1 is SGHTA and CDR2 is FQGTGA in the germline V gene. This CDR3 is built from 16 residues. The CDR3 reads CASSLSRDMGTDTQYF. The CDR3 DNA is TGTGCCAGCAGCTTAAGCAGGGACATGGGCACAGATACGCAGTATTTT.

This clone was detected once. V and J are TRBV12-5 and TRBJ2-3, with D maybe TRBD1 (6 bases). The germline V and J ends were trimmed by 1 base and 2 bases, with 10 bases remaining between them. Germline loops: CDR1 LGHNT, CDR2 FRNRAP. CDR3 length equals 15 residues. CDR3 loop: CASGLARGVTDTQYF. CDR3 DNA sequence: TGTGCTAGTGGTTTGGCCAGGGGAGTCACAGATACGCAGTATTTT.

This rearrangement joins TRBV28 to TRBJ1-2; 8 bases match TRBD1. The CDR3 consists of 15 residues. Germline CDR1 is MDHEN and CDR2 is SYDVKM. Trimming cost V 6 bases and J 12 bases; bases outside gene matches: 18. Here the CDR3 DNA reads TGTGCCAGCAGGGGCACCGGACAGGGAAATTGGCGAAACACCTTC. Its translation: CASRGTGQGNWRNTF.

This clone was detected only once. The V gene is TRBV13, the J gene TRBJ2-2, with 8 bases aligning to TRBD1. The CDR3 runs 15 residues. Germline trimming cut 2 bases from V and 6 bases from J; bases unmatched to any gene: 5. CDR1 and CDR2 from the germline V gene are PRHDT and FYEKMQ (reference sequence). CDR3 sequence: CASSLQGAVAGELFF. For the CDR3, the DNA is TGTGCCAGCAGCTTACAGGGGGCCGTAGCCGGGGAGCTGTTTTTT.

This clone was observed once. This chain joins TRBV19 and TRBJ2-2; 14 nucleotides match TRBD2. Germline values: CDR1 LNHDA, CDR2 SQIVND (reference sequence). V lost 5 bases, J lost 7 bases, and 6 bases stayed unmatched. The CDR3 is 16 amino acids. CDR3 sequence reads: CASSGLAGGSNGELFF. CDR3 coding DNA: TGTGCCAGTAGTGGACTAGCGGGGGGCTCGAACGGGGAGCTGTTTTTT.

The genes are TRBV28 and TRBJ2-2, with TRBD1 as a possible D gene (5 bases). V was clipped by 2 bases and J by 1 base, with 5 bases between them. The CDR3 contains 14 residues. Germline CDR1 reads MDHEN; CDR2 reads SYDVKM. Here the CDR3 reads CASSLTGNTGELFF. The CDR3 DNA sequence: TGTGCCAGCAGTTTAACAGGGAACACCGGGGAGCTGTTTTTT.

This clone was observed a handful of times. This sequence joins TRBV4-1 and TRBJ2-7; 10 bases fit TRBD2. Trimming at V came to 0 bases and at J to 3 bases, leaving 11 bases not matched to a gene. Germline V gives CDR1 MGHRA, CDR2 YSYEKL. The CDR3 runs to 18 residues. The CDR3 nucleotides read TGCGCCAGCAGCCAAGAATCGGCCAATAGCGGGAGGAGCTACGAGCAGTACTTC. This translates into CASSQESANSGRSYEQYF.

The chain carries TRBV28 and TRBJ2-2, with TRBD1 matching 8 bases. Germline V gives CDR1 MDHEN, CDR2 SYDVKM. J gave up 2 bases and V 4 bases, and 6 bases lay outside the gene matches. The CDR3 has 16 residues. The CDR3 DNA reads TGTGCCAGCAGTTCCTCAGACAGGGGAAACACCGGGGAGCTGTTTTTT. Protein product: CASSSSDRGNTGELFF.

J is TRBJ1-3 and V is TRBV4-1; TRBD1 aligns across 8 bases. The CDR3 length is 17 residues. CDR1 MGHRA and CDR2 YSYEKL come from the germline V gene. V shed 1 base, J shed 0 bases, and the junction held 5 bases outside the gene matches. CDR3 in DNA: TGCGCCAGCAGCCAAGGGAGACAGGGGACCTCTGGAAACACCATATATTTT. Protein sequence: CASSQGRQGTSGNTIYF.

The chain uses TRBV10-2 and TRBJ1-4; D ambiguous. Germline CDR1 reads WSHSY; CDR2 reads SAAADI. The CDR3 extends over 16 amino acids. The ends were cut back, 2 bases at V and 0 bases at J, with 10 bases in the middle. The CDR3 DNA follows: TGCGCCAGCAGTGAGGGTCAAGCTGCAACTAATGAAAAACTGTTTTTT. This sequence encodes CASSEGQAATNEKLFF.

The chain couples TRBV5-1 to TRBJ2-1; 7 bases fit TRBD1. Looked up from germline, CDR1 is SGHRS and CDR2 is YFSETQ. With V trimmed by 2 bases and J by 3 bases, 5 bases remained unmatched. CDR3 length equals 15 residues. The chain's CDR3 is CASSLVQGNYNEQFF. The CDR3 nucleotides are TGCGCCAGCAGCTTAGTACAGGGGAACTACAATGAGCAGTTCTTC.

This chain joins TRBV4-1 and TRBJ1-1, with a tentative D call TRBD1 (5 bases). The CDR3 totals 15 residues. Per germline, CDR1 MGHRA and CDR2 YSYEKL. V was cut by 3 bases and J by 1 base, with 12 bases left in between. The CDR3 coding sequence is TGCGCCAGCAGCCACCTTTTGCAGGGGAACACTGAAGCTTTCTTT. Protein product: CASSHLLQGNTEAFF.

This sequence joins TRBV19 and TRBJ2-7; 10 bases agree with TRBD1. CDR3 size: 14 residues. Germline V gene sequence: CDR1 LNHDA, CDR2 SQIVND (reference sequence). Losses at the gene ends were 3 bases for V and 4 bases for J; bases not matched to a gene: 3. CDR3 region: CASSMGDRGYEQYF. CDR3 DNA: TGTGCCAGTAGTATGGGGGACAGGGGTTACGAGCAGTACTTC.

The chain joins TRBV30 to TRBJ1-2, with D maybe TRBD1 (5 bases). The germline V gene encodes CDR1 GTSNPN and CDR2 SVGIG (reference sequence). Between the trimmed V and J ends, which lost 7 bases and 1 base, there was a span of 16 bases. The CDR3 sequence is 14 residues long. The CDR3 reads CALKMQGYNYGYTF. The DNA for the CDR3 is TGTGCCTTAAAGATGCAGGGCTATAACTATGGCTACACCTTC.

The V gene is TRBV28, the J gene TRBJ2-3, with D perhaps matching TRBD2 (5 bases). Trimming stripped 2 bases from V and 2 bases from J, with 20 bases between. This CDR3 has 18 amino acids. The germline V gene has CDR1 MDHEN and CDR2 SYDVKM. CDR3 DNA: TGTGCCAGCAGTTTAACTTCGCGGGCAGCGCTCGCCACAGATACGCAGTATTTT. Protein product: CASSLTSRAALATDTQYF.

The chain uses TRBV28 and TRBJ1-5; D is uncertain. The CDR3 length is 16 residues. The ends were cut back, 3 bases at V and 2 bases at J, with 14 bases in the middle. The germline gives CDR1 MDHEN, CDR2 SYDVKM. In nucleotides, the CDR3 is TGTGCCAGCAGTTTGTTTCGGGGTGTCGGCAATCAGCCCCAGCATTTT. It encodes CASSLFRGVGNQPQHF.

V is TRBV11-3 and J is TRBJ2-3; 8 bases map to TRBD2. The V and J ends lost 1 base and 6 bases, in that order; junction bases with no gene match: 9. Germline V gene lookup returns CDR1 SGHNT and CDR2 YENEEA. This CDR3 contains 16 residues. CDR3: CASSLGRGGLGDTQYF. CDR3 nucleotides: TGTGCCAGCAGCTTAGGACGGGGGGGATTAGGGGATACGCAGTATTTT.

The CDR3 loop is CARTETVCAYNEQFF. DNA of the CDR3: TGTGCCAGGACAGAGACAGTCTGCGCCTACAATGAGCAGTTCTTC. The chain joins TRBV19 to TRBJ2-1, with D possibly being TRBD1 (5 bases). CDR1 is LNHDA, CDR2 SQIVND, per germline (reference sequence). Trimming cost V 9 bases and J 2 bases, with 17 bases left between them. The CDR3 is 15 amino acids.

The chain recombines TRBV4-1 with TRBJ1-4; TRBD1 might be the D (6 bases). Germline CDR1 and CDR2: MGHRA and YSYEKL. Trimming pared 0 bases from V and 5 bases from J, leaving 13 bases between. The CDR3 covers 16 residues. The CDR3 spells CASSQDIRGGNEKLFF. The DNA of the CDR3 is TGCGCCAGCAGCCAAGATATCAGGGGTGGGAATGAAAAACTGTTTTTT.

The chain couples TRBV7-9 to TRBJ1-1, with a tentative D call TRBD1 (5 bases). Trimming left V 3 bases short and J 0 bases short, with 11 bases between. The CDR3 spans 15 residues. Germline V gives CDR1 SEHNR, CDR2 FQNEAQ (reference sequence). The DNA for the CDR3 is TGTGCCAGCAGCTTCCAGGGCCTCATGAACACTGAAGCTTTCTTT. Translating it yields CASSFQGLMNTEAFF.

V is TRBV5-1 and J is TRBJ1-5; 8 bases are shared with TRBD1. V lost 3 bases, J lost 2 bases, and 1 base stayed unmatched. Germline V lookup: CDR1 SGHRS, CDR2 YFSETQ. CDR3 length: 14 amino acids. Here the CDR3 reads CASSSGQGNQPQHF. In nucleotides, the CDR3 is TGCGCCAGCAGCTCGGGACAGGGCAATCAGCCCCAGCATTTT.